This T cell receptor beta chain was found in a study of early stage breast cancer tumors. Overall study context: Of about 17 invasive breast tumors, about a dozen were hormone receptor-positive, HER2-negative.

Study-wide findings and caveats: Tumors had roughly 2.4-fold higher T cell density and higher clonality than adjacent normal breast tissue.

A note on this clone: What it binds is unknown.

Blood replicates held 0.5 ug DNA, tumor or normal breast approximately 1.5 ug, two each. Sequencing used immunoSEQ multiplex PCR; TCRdb keeps in-frame clones, though not all of them. The sample lists about 50,000 clones; about 80% were seen once. With 2 bases removed from V and 6 bases from J, the gap between germline ends came to 13 bases. This CDR3 has 13 residues. Germline loops: CDR1 GTSNPN, CDR2 SVGIG (reference sequence). The chain has TRBV30 and TRBJ1-1, with D perhaps matching TRBD1 (6 bases). This clonotype originated in a person aged 45-65 years with breast cancer. The sample consisted of blood. The CDR3 DNA reads TGTGCCTGGAGTTTCACAGGGTACGCTGAAGCTTTCTTT. Protein product: CAWSFTGYAEAFF. The full variable domain, in which reference TRBV30 and TRBJ1-1 provide the parts outside the CDR3, is SQTIHQWPATLVQPVGSPLSLECTVEGTSNPNLYWYRQAAGRGLQLLFYSVGIGQISSEVPQNLSASRPQDRQFILSSKKLLLSDSGFYLCAWSFTGYAEAFFGQGTRLTVV.